The 23 T cell receptor beta chains reported below all come from one sample, sequenced in a study of blood T cell repertoires in COVID-19. Measured with immunoSEQ multiplex PCR; TCRdb has only the in-frame clones, and not every one. The repertoire has under 150,000 clones, under 95% of them found once; the top ten carry approximately 5%. Sequenced input: peripheral blood. These receptors were taken from a man in his 60s with COVID-19, enrolled during active disease.

The CDR3 DNA reads TGTGCCAGCAGTGAAGCTTGGAGACAGCTTAGCAATCAGCCCCAGCATTTT. The encoded protein is CASSEAWRQLSNQPQHF. V is TRBV6-1 and J is TRBJ1-5; D possibly corresponds to TRBD1 (5 bases). The CDR3 covers 17 residues. Between the trimmed V and J ends, which lost 0 bases and 0 bases, there was a span of 12 bases. CDR1 and CDR2 from the germline V gene are MNHNS and SASEGT.

The chain is built from TRBV27 and TRBJ2-2; 8 bases line up with TRBD1. There are 15 residues in the CDR3. Germline CDR1 reads MNHEY; CDR2 reads SMNVEV (reference sequence). Trimming cost V 7 bases and J 8 bases; bases outside gene matches: 12. The CDR3 sequence: CASTRQGPLSGELFF. As DNA, the CDR3 is TGTGCCAGCACCCGACAGGGGCCTCTTTCAGGGGAGCTGTTTTTT.

The chain recombines TRBV6-2 or TRBV6-3 with TRBJ2-6, with D perhaps TRBD2 (6 bases). CDR1 and CDR2 from the germline V gene are MNHEY and SVGEGT. Deletions cut 4 bases from V and 0 bases from J, with 10 bases between. The CDR3 consists of 16 residues. For the CDR3, the DNA is TGTGCCAGCAGTTCGGGACTCACCTCTGGGGCCAACGTCCTGACTTTC. Amino acid sequence: CASSSGLTSGANVLTF.

The V call is TRBV19, the J call TRBJ2-7; a weak D match, TRBD1 (5 bases). Germline V gene sequence: CDR1 LNHDA, CDR2 SQIVND (reference sequence). The CDR3 has 12 residues. The germline V and J ends were trimmed by 10 bases and 3 bases, with 13 bases remaining between them. The CDR3 is CATSPTDYEQYF. DNA for the CDR3: TGTGCCACCTCCCCGACAGACTACGAGCAGTACTTC.

J is TRBJ1-2 and V is TRBV3-1 (or the pseudogene TRBV3-2), with 9 bases that match TRBD1. The CDR3 loop spans 13 amino acids. The trim removed 4 bases at V and 7 bases at J, leaving 4 bases unmatched. Germline CDR1 and CDR2: LGHDT and YNNKEL (reference sequence). In nucleotides, the CDR3 is TGTGCCAGCAGCCTCCGGACAGGGGCTGGCTACACCTTC. Protein sequence: CASSLRTGAGYTF.

V usage is TRBV10-3 and J usage is TRBJ2-3; D call uncertain. Germline V CDR1 and CDR2: ENHRY, SYGVKD. The CDR3 length is 15 residues. Deletions cut 4 bases from V and 2 bases from J, with 13 bases between. CDR3 protein: CAISGLSLNTDTQYF. CDR3 nucleotide sequence: TGTGCCATCAGTGGGCTTAGCCTCAACACAGATACGCAGTATTTT.

V gene TRBV2 combines with J gene TRBJ1-1; D gene uncertain. The CDR3 totals 13 residues. CDR1 and CDR2 from the germline V gene are SNHLY and FYNNEI. Trimming removed 5 bases at V and 4 bases at J, with 11 bases between. The CDR3 DNA follows: TGTGCCAGCAGTTTGAGGTCAGTCACTGAAGCTTTCTTT. This translates into CASSLRSVTEAFF.

The CDR3 DNA reads as TGCGCCAGCAGCTTGGGGGAACAGGGAAATGAGCAGTTCTTC. Its protein product is CASSLGEQGNEQFF. The chain is built from TRBV5-1 and TRBJ2-1, with D perhaps TRBD1 (6 bases). CDR3 length equals 14 residues. The V gene lost 0 bases and the J gene lost 7 bases, with 11 bases spanning the gap. CDR1 is SGHRS and CDR2 is YFSETQ in the germline V gene. The full variable domain, completed using reference TRBV5-1 and TRBJ2-1, is KAGVTQTPRYLIKTRGQQVTLSCSPISGHRSVSWYQQTPGQGLQFLFEYFSETQRNKGNFPGRFSGRQFSNSRSEMNVSTLELGDSALYLCASSLGEQGNEQFFGPGTRLTVL.

V usage is TRBV18 and J usage is TRBJ2-2; D is unclear. Germline-derived CDR1 and CDR2 are KGHSH and LQKENI. The length of the CDR3 is 18 residues. V was cut by 1 base and J by 0 bases, with 15 bases left in between. The CDR3 sequence: CASSPQSRGSANTGELFF. DNA of the CDR3: TGTGCCAGCTCACCACAAAGCCGCGGCAGTGCGAACACCGGGGAGCTGTTTTTT.

This chain uses TRBV24-1 with TRBJ1-5, with D possibly matching TRBD1 (6 bases). Trimming took 2 bases from V and 5 from J, leaving 15 bases between them. Germline V gene lookup returns CDR1 KGHDR and CDR2 SFDVKD. The CDR3 is 16 residues long. CDR3 in amino acids: CATSDSSADRYQPQHF. The CDR3 DNA reads as TGTGCCACCAGTGATTCCTCTGCGGACAGATATCAGCCCCAGCATTTT.

The chain uses TRBV18 and TRBJ2-7; maybe TRBD1 (6 bases). CDR3 length: 14 amino acids. Trimming left V 0 bases short and J 2 bases short, with 8 bases between. Germline CDR1 and CDR2: KGHSH and LQKENI. CDR3 nucleotide sequence: TGTGCCAGCTCACCACCGGGACAAGCCTACGAGCAGTACTTC. It is translated as CASSPPGQAYEQYF.

This rearrangement joins TRBV13 to TRBJ2-7, with D maybe TRBD2 (6 bases). V was pared by 5 bases and J by 2 bases, with 16 bases between. In germline, CDR1 is PRHDT, CDR2 FYEKMQ (reference sequence). This CDR3 is built from 15 residues. CDR3 sequence reads: CASSIIGDSAYEQYF. The CDR3 DNA sequence: TGTGCCAGCAGCATTATTGGGGACTCCGCCTACGAGCAGTACTTC.

This chain links TRBV5-1 with TRBJ2-5, with 7 bases that match TRBD1. Germline CDR1 and CDR2: SGHRS and YFSETQ. This CDR3 comprises 13 residues. The junction had 4 bases not matched to a gene; V was cut back by 7 bases and J by 1 base. The CDR3 coding sequence is TGCGCCAGCTCCGGGACAGCCCAAGAGACCCAGTACTTC. It codes for CASSGTAQETQYF.

The chain combines TRBV7-3 with TRBJ2-2; possibly TRBD2 for D (5 bases). Trimming shortened V by 0 bases and J by 3 bases, and 17 bases separated the two germline ends. Germline lookup yields CDR1 SGHTA and CDR2 FQGTGA. The CDR3 is made up of 18 amino acids. The CDR3 DNA sequence: TGTGCCAGCAGCTTAACTCCCTACCGGGGTGTGGACACCGGGGAGCTGTTTTTT. Translated: CASSLTPYRGVDTGELFF.

This chain uses TRBV27 with TRBJ1-1, with TRBD1 matching 8 bases. The CDR3 spans 14 residues. Germline-derived CDR1 and CDR2 are MNHEY and SMNVEV (reference sequence). V lost 4 bases to trimming and J lost 0 bases; unmatched junction nucleotides: 1. The CDR3 sequence: CASSWTGMNTEAFF. The CDR3 DNA reads as TGTGCCAGCAGTTGGACAGGGATGAACACTGAAGCTTTCTTT.

This chain joins TRBV7-2 and TRBJ2-1; D is perhaps TRBD2 (5 bases). Germline CDR1 reads SGHTA; CDR2 reads FQGNSA. Between the trimmed V and J ends, which lost 3 bases and 4 bases, there was a span of 13 bases. The CDR3 sequence is 15 residues long. This CDR3 is CASSFSRGSYNEQFF. The CDR3 nucleotides read TGTGCCAGCAGCTTTTCTCGGGGTTCTTACAATGAGCAGTTCTTC.

This chain links TRBV9 with TRBJ1-2; weak D call: TRBD1 (5 bases). The CDR3 is 13 residues long. CDR1 and CDR2 from the germline V gene are SGDLS and YYNGEE. Trimming stripped 0 bases from V and 8 bases from J, with 11 bases between. The CDR3 loop is CASSVESGRGYTF. In DNA, the CDR3 is TGTGCCAGCAGCGTAGAGTCAGGGCGCGGCTACACCTTC.

The gene calls are TRBV11-2 and TRBJ2-2; D may be TRBD2 (6 bases). The CDR3 is made up of 14 amino acids. V was clipped by 0 bases and J by 6 bases, with 8 bases between them. The germline gives CDR1 SGHAT, CDR2 FQNNGV. The CDR3 loop reads CASSLEREAGELFF. CDR3 in DNA: TGTGCCAGCAGCTTAGAGAGGGAGGCCGGGGAGCTGTTTTTT.

This clone was observed a few times. The chain couples TRBV7-9 to TRBJ1-3; 9 bases are a match to TRBD1. Losses at the gene ends were 5 bases for V and 8 bases for J; bases not matched to a gene: 7. In germline, CDR1 is SEHNR, CDR2 FQNEAQ (reference sequence). This CDR3 has 14 amino acids. CDR3 nucleotide sequence: TGTGCCAGCAGCCCCGGGACAGGGCAGGACACCATATATTTT. It encodes CASSPGTGQDTIYF.

The rearrangement links TRBV28 to TRBJ1-4; D gene ambiguous. Germline assignment: CDR1 MDHEN and CDR2 SYDVKM. The CDR3 contains 13 residues. The germline V and J ends were trimmed by 8 bases and 3 bases, with 10 bases remaining between them. The CDR3 is CASRRAANEKLFF. The CDR3 region has the DNA TGTGCCAGCCGGAGGGCAGCTAATGAAAAACTGTTTTTT. Full variable domain (remainder filled in from reference TRBV28 and TRBJ1-4): DVKVTQSSRYLVKRTGEKVFLECVQDMDHENMFWYRQDPGLGLRLIYFSYDVKMKEKGDIPEGYSVSREKKERFSLILESASTNQTSMYLCASRRAANEKLFFGSGTQLSVL.

The chain has TRBV9 and TRBJ1-6; possibly TRBD1 for D (5 bases). This CDR3 has 14 amino acids. Germline assignment: CDR1 SGDLS and CDR2 YYNGEE. V was shortened by 1 base and J by 6 bases, with 8 bases between the two germline ends. The CDR3 is CASSVQTANSPLHF. CDR3 coding DNA: TGTGCCAGCAGCGTACAGACAGCTAATTCACCCCTCCACTTT.

The chain carries TRBV5-6 and TRBJ2-7, with 10 bases matching TRBD1. V shed 4 bases and J 0 bases; nucleotides not matched to a gene: 4. The germline CDR1 and CDR2 sequences are SGHDT and YYEEEE. The CDR3 is 15 amino acids. The CDR3: CASSPRDRGSYEQYF. CDR3 coding DNA: TGTGCCAGCAGCCCTCGGGACAGGGGCTCCTACGAGCAGTACTTC.

The V and J genes are TRBV11-3 and TRBJ2-7, with 7 bases matching TRBD2. The germline gives CDR1 SGHNT, CDR2 YENEEA. This CDR3 contains 14 residues. The trim removed 2 bases at V and 3 bases at J, leaving 4 bases unmatched. The CDR3 nucleotides are TGTGCCAGCAGCTTACGGCGGGAGAACTACGAGCAGTACTTC. This gives the protein CASSLRRENYEQYF.